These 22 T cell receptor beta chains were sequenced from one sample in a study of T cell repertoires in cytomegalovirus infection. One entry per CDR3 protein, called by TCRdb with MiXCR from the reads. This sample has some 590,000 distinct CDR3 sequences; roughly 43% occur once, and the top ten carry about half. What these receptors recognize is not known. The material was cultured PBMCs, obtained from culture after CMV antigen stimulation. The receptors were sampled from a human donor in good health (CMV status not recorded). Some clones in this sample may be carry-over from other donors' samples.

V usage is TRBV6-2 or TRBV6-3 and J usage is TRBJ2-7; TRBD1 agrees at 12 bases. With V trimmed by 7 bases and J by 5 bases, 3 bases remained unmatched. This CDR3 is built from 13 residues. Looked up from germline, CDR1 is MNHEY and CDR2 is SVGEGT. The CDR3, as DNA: TGTGCCAGCAAGGGACAGGGGGCGAACGAGCAGTACTTC. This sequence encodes CASKGQGANEQYF.

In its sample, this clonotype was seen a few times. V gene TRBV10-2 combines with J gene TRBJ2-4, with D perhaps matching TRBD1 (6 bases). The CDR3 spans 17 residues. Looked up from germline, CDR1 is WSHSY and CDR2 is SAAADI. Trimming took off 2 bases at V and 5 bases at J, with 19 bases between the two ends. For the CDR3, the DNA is TGCGCCAGCAGTGAGCCCTACGTAGGACAGTCCGAAAACATTCAGTACTTC. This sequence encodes CASSEPYVGQSENIQYF.

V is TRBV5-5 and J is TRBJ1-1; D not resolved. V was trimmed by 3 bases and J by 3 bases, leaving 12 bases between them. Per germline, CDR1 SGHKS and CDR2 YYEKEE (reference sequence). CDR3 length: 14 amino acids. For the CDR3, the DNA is TGTGCCAGCAGCTACGCGGGGAGCGACACTGAAGCTTTCTTT. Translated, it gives CASSYAGSDTEAFF.

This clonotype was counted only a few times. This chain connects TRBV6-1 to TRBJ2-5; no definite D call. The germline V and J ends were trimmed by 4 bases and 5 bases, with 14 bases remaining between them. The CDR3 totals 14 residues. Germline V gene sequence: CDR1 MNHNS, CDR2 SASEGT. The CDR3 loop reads CASSARQALETQYF. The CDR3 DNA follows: TGTGCCAGCAGTGCCCGACAAGCGCTGGAGACCCAGTACTTC.

CDR3 sequence (DNA): TGCAGCGTTAGGGAGGGGGCTTCACCCCTCCACTTT. It translates to CSVREGASPLHF. The V gene is TRBV29-1, the J gene TRBJ1-6; 7 bases fit TRBD1. After removal of 5 bases from V and 9 bases from J, the junction contained 4 bases not matched to a gene. The CDR3 spans 12 residues. Looked up from germline, CDR1 is SQVTM and CDR2 is ANQGSEA.

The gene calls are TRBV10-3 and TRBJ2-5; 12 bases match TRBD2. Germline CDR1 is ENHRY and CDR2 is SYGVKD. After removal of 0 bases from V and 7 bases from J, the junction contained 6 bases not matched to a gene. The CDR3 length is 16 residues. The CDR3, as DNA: TGTGCCATCAGTGAGTCGTGGACTAGCGGGGAGGCGACCCAGTACTTC. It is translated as CAISESWTSGEATQYF.

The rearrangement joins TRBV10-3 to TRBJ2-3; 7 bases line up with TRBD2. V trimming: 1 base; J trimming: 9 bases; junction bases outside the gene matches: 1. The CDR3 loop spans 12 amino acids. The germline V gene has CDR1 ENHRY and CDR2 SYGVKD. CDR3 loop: CAISEFSGTQYF. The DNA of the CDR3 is TGTGCCATCAGTGAGTTTAGCGGGACGCAGTATTTT.

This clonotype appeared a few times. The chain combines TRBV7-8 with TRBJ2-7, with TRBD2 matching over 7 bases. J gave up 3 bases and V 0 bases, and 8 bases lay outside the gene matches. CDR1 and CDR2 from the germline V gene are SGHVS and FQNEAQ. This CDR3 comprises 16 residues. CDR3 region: CASSLARLAVNYEQYF. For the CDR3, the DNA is TGTGCCAGCAGCTTAGCGCGTCTAGCGGTCAACTACGAGCAGTACTTC.

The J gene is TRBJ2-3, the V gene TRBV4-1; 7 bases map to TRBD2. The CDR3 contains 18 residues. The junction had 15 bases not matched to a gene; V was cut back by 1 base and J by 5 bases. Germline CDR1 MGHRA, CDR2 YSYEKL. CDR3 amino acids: CASSQVVASGKSRDTQYF. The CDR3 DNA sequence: TGCGCCAGCAGCCAAGTGGTGGCCAGCGGGAAGAGTAGAGATACGCAGTATTTT.

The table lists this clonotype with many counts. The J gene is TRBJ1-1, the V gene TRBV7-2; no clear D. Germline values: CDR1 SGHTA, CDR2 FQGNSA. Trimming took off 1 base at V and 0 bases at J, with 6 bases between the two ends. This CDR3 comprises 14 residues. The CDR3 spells CASSLVGMNTEAFF. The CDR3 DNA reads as TGTGCCAGCAGCTTAGTAGGGATGAACACTGAAGCTTTCTTT.

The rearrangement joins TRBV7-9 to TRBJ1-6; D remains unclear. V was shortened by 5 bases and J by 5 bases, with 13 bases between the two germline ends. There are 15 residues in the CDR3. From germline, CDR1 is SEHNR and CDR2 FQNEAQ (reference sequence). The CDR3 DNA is TGTGCCAGCAGCGGCGGGCCGTGGGATAATTCACCCCTCCACTTT. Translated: CASSGGPWDNSPLHF.

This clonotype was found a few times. The CDR3 bases are TGTGCCAGCACCAAGGGGGCTAGCGAACACAATGAGCAGTTCTTC. This gives the protein CASTKGASEHNEQFF. This chain links TRBV6-5 with TRBJ2-1; tentatively, D is TRBD1 (7 bases). Trimming took 7 bases from V and 5 from J, leaving 18 bases between them. This CDR3 is built from 15 residues. From germline, CDR1 is MNHEY and CDR2 SVGAGI.

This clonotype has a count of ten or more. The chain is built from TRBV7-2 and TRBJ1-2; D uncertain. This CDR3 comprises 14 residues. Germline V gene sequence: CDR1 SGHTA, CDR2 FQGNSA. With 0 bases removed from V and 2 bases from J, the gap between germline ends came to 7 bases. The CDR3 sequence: CASSLASRNYGYTF. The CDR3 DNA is TGTGCCAGCAGCTTAGCCTCCAGAAACTATGGCTACACCTTC.

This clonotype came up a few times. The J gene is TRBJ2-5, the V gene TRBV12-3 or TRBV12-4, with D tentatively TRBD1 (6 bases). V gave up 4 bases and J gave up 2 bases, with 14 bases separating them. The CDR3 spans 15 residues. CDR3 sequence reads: CASSSYRVGQETQYF. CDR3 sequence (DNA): TGTGCCAGCAGTTCCTACAGGGTTGGACAAGAGACCCAGTACTTC.

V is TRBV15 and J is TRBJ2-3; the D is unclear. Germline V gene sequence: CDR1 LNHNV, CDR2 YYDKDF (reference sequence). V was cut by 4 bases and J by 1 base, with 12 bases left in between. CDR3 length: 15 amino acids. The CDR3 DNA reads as TGTGCCACCAGCAATCTGGCTGATGGCACAGATACGCAGTATTTT. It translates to CATSNLADGTDTQYF.

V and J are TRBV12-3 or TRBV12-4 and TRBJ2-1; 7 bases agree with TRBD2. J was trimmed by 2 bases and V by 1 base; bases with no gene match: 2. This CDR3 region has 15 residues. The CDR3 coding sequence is TGTGCCAGCAGTTTAGGGACTAGGACCTACAATGAGCAGTTCTTC. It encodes CASSLGTRTYNEQFF.

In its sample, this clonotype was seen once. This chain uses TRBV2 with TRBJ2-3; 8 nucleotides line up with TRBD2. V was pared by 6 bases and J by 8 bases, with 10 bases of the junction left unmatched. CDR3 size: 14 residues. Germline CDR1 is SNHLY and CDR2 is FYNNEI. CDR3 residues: CASRERETGFTQYF. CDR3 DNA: TGTGCCAGCAGGGAGCGGGAGACGGGTTTTACGCAGTATTTT.

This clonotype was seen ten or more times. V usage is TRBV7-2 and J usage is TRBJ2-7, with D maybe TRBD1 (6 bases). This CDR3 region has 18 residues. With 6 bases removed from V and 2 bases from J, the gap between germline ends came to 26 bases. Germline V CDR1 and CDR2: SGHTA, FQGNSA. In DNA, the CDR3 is TGTGCCAGCAGTTTCAAGCCCCCTATTCCAGGGGATCCCTACGAGCAGTACTTC. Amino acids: CASSFKPPIPGDPYEQYF.

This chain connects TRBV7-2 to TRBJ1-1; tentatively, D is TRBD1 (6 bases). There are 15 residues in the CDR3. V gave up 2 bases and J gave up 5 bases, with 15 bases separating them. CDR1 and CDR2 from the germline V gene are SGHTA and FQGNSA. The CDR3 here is CASSLRVSGETEAFF. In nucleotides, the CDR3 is TGTGCCAGCAGCTTACGAGTATCAGGGGAGACTGAAGCTTTCTTT.

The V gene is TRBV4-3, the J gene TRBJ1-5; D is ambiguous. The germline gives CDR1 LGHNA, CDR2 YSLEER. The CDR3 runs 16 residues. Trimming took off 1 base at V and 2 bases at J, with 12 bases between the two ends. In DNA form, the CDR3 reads TGCGCCAGCAGCCAAGTTGACTACTCCCGCAATCAGCCCCAGCATTTT. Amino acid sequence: CASSQVDYSRNQPQHF.

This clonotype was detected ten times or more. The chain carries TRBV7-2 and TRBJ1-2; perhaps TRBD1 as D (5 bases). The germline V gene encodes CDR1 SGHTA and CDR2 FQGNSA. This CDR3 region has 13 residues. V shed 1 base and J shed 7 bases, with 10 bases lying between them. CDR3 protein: CASSLVGGGGYTF. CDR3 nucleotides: TGTGCCAGCAGCTTAGTCGGCGGGGGTGGCTACACCTTC.

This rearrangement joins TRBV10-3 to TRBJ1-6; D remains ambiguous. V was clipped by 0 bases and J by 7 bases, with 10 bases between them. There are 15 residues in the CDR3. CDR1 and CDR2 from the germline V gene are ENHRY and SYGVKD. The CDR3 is CAISESGVRNSPLHF. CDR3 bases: TGTGCCATCAGTGAGTCGGGAGTACGGAATTCACCCCTCCACTTT.